Sequencing of this T cell receptor beta chain was carried out in a study of cytomegalovirus exposure and HLA in healthy donors. The CDR3 loop spans 15 amino acids. V dropped 7 bases and J dropped 2 bases, with 17 bases sitting between them. Germline V gene data show CDR1 as MNHNY and CDR2 as SVGAGI (reference sequence). 60 Vbeta and 13 Jbeta primers were used in PCR. Assay: immunoSEQ multiplex PCR; the TCRdb copy retains only in-frame clones and omits some. The sample comprises over 110,000 clones, about four fifths of which are singletons, and 2% to 2.5% rests with the top ten. Study conclusions and caveats: A list of around 150 TCR beta chains associated with cytomegalovirus was given.

In regard to this clone: Its target is unknown.

The rearrangement links TRBV6-6 to TRBJ1-2, with TRBD1 as a possible D gene (6 bases). This TCR came from a woman younger than 30 in good health and CMV-seropositive. The sample taken for sequencing was PBMCs. In DNA form, the CDR3 reads TGTGCCAGCACCGTAGGGGGGGTTTCAAACTATGGCTACACCTTC. This sequence encodes CASTVGGVSNYGYTF.